Listed below are T cell receptor beta chains from one sample, sequenced in a study of OX40 agonist ivuxolimab in advanced cancers. The method was immunoSEQ multiplex PCR; TCRdb's version includes in-frame clones alone and lacks a portion of them. The repertoire holds 60,000 to 90,000 clones, with about three quarters as singletons. The input for sequencing was CD4+ or CD8+ T cells sorted from blood, taken in a trial of the OX40 agonist ivuxolimab. The source of these receptors is an adult with an advanced solid tumor such as melanoma, head and neck, liver or kidney cancer. CDR3s include the opening cysteine and the closing phenylalanine or tryptophan. D genes are given only for firm matches. The listing skips clone size in some rows; elsewhere it reads once, few, many or a size class.

d_call clone_size j_call v_call cdr3_nt cdr3_aa
. . TRBJ2-2 TRBV5-1 TGCGCCAGCGACCAGGACAGTACAAGCAACACCGGGGAGCTGTTTTTT CASDQDSTSNTGELFF
TRBD1 . TRBJ2-7 TRBV6-5 TGTGCCAGCAATCAAGGACAGGGACACGAGCAGTACTTC CASNQGQGHEQYF
. . TRBJ2-3 TRBV5-6 TGTGCCAGCGGGGGTAGAGATGCAGATACGCAGTATTTT CASGGRDADTQYF
TRBD2 . TRBJ2-3 TRBV15 TGTGCCACCAGCAGAGAGAGCGGGGGGGCCGCAGATACGCAGTATTTT CATSRESGGAADTQYF
TRBD2 . TRBJ2-7 TRBV27 TGTGCCAGCAGTTTTACCCTAGGACTAGCGGGAGAGGAGTACTTC CASSFTLGLAGEEYF
. . TRBJ1-1 TRBV5-1 TGCGCCAGCAGCTTGGCACAGATCACTGAAGCTTTCTTT CASSLAQITEAFF
. . TRBJ2-1 TRBV7-2 TGTGCCAGCAGCTTAGTGCTGTACAATGAGCAGTTCTTC CASSLVLYNEQFF
. . TRBJ2-7 TRBV18 TGTGCCAGCTCACCTGGGGCGGGATCGGGCGAGCAGTACTTC CASSPGAGSGEQYF
. . TRBJ1-4 TRBV27 TGTGCCAGCAAGACAGGTTGGACGGATGAAAAACTGTTTTTT CASKTGWTDEKLFF
TRBD2 . TRBJ2-7 TRBV18 TGTGCCAGCTCACCATCGCGGGGGGGGAACTACGAGCAGTACTTC CASSPSRGGNYEQYF
. . TRBJ1-1 TRBV10-3 TGTGCCATCAGTGATCTAACAGGGTCGGGCACTGAAGCTTTCTTT CAISDLTGSGTEAFF
. . TRBJ2-3 TRBV9 TGTGCCAGCTCAAGGGCGGGAACCCCGCCAGAGTCGCAGTATTTT CASSRAGTPPESQYF
. few TRBJ1-2 TRBV11-3 TGTGCCAGCAGCGAGGTGGACACTGGCTACACCTTC CASSEVDTGYTF
. . TRBJ2-5 TRBV6-6 TGTGCCAGCAGTTACTCAGGGGTGGGGGAGACCCAGTACTTC CASSYSGVGETQYF
. . TRBJ1-1 TRBV19 TGTGCCAGTAGTATACCCCAAGATATGAACACTGAAGCTTTCTTT CASSIPQDMNTEAFF
TRBD1 . TRBJ1-2 TRBV5-1 TGCGCCAGCAGCGGGGGACAGGCGGATGGCTACACCTTC CASSGGQADGYTF
. . TRBJ1-5 TRBV7-2 TGTGCCAGCAGCCCAGATAGGCGAAGCCCCCAGCATTTT CASSPDRRSPQHF
. few TRBJ1-2 TRBV6-5 TGTGCCAGCAGTTTCTACCCGGCTAACTATGGCTACACCTTC CASSFYPANYGYTF
. . TRBJ2-5 TRBV7-9 TGTGCCAGCAGCCCCCCAGGGGATCAGTACTTC CASSPPGDQYF
. few TRBJ1-3 TRBV5-1 TGCGCCAGCAGTATGAGCCCCGTCTCTGGAAACACCATATATTTT CASSMSPVSGNTIYF
TRBD2 . TRBJ2-7 TRBV11-2 TGTGCCAGCAGCTTAGCGTTAGCGGGGCAGTACTTC CASSLALAGQYF
TRBD1 . TRBJ2-3 TRBV7-7 TGTGCTAGCAGCCAGACAGGGGAGCTGGATACGCAGTATTTT CASSQTGELDTQYF
TRBD2 . TRBJ2-7 TRBV5-1 TGCGCCAGCAGCTATACCGGGACTAGCGAAAACGAGCAGTACTTC CASSYTGTSENEQYF
TRBD1 once TRBJ2-4 TRBV5-1 TGCGCCAGCAGCCGGGGGACAGGGGGCAACATTCAGTACTTC CASSRGTGGNIQYF
TRBD1 . TRBJ2-2 TRBV6-6 TGTGCCAGCAGTACAGGACAGGGGGCGTATACCGGGGAGCTGTTTTTT CASSTGQGAYTGELFF
. . TRBJ1-2 TRBV6-1 TGTGCCAGCAGCACATGGCCCCTCGGGGGCTACACCTTC CASSTWPLGGYTF
. . TRBJ1-1 TRBV6-5 TGTGCCAGCAGTTACTTTCTGAACACTGAAGCTTTCTTT CASSYFLNTEAFF
TRBD1 . TRBJ2-2 TRBV19 TGTGCCAGTAGTATTGCGGGACAGGGAACCGGGGAGCTGTTTTTT CASSIAGQGTGELFF
. . TRBJ1-3 TRBV18 TGTGCCAGCTCACTCCAGACAGACTCTGGAAACACCATATATTTT CASSLQTDSGNTIYF
. . TRBJ2-6 TRBV30 TGTGCCTTGACTGGGGCCAACGTCCTGACTTTC CALTGANVLTF
TRBD1 . TRBJ1-2 TRBV7-9 TGTGCCAGCAGCACAAGGGACAGCTCGAACTATGGCTACACCTTC CASSTRDSSNYGYTF
. . TRBJ2-5 TRBV14 TGTGCCAGCAGCTCAATCCAAAGGGGGGAGACCCAGTACTTC CASSSIQRGETQYF
. . TRBJ2-5 TRBV28 TGTGCCAGCACCAATTCACCCGGGAGTGGGGAGACCCAGTACTTC CASTNSPGSGETQYF
TRBD1 . TRBJ1-6 TRBV19 TGTGCCAGTAGTACGGGACAGGCCTTTTCTAATTCACCCCTCCACTTT CASSTGQAFSNSPLHF
. few TRBJ1-5 TRBV7-2 TGTGCCAGCAGCTCTCAGGGTCAGCCCCAGCATTTT CASSSQGQPQHF
TRBD2 once TRBJ2-7 TRBV7-8 TGTGCCAGCAGCAAGAATCGCACCACGCTAGCGGGAGTCGAGCAGTACTTC CASSKNRTTLAGVEQYF
. . TRBJ2-4 TRBV15 TGTGCCACCAGTAGGACAGTAAGTCTCGGCAAAAACATTCAGTACTTC CATSRTVSLGKNIQYF
TRBD1 . TRBJ1-2 TRBV7-6 TGTGCCAGCAGCCCCGACAGGGGCGGTGGCTACACCTTC CASSPDRGGGYTF
. . TRBJ2-5 TRBV2 TGTGCCAGCAGCCCGGGCCGAGAGACCCAGTACTTC CASSPGRETQYF
. . TRBJ2-5 TRBV9 TGTGCCAGCAGCCAAAACGGGCTCCAAGAGACCCAGTACTTC CASSQNGLQETQYF
TRBD1 . TRBJ2-7 TRBV6-6 TGTGCCAGCAGTCAAGACAGGGTCAGCGAGCAGTACTTC CASSQDRVSEQYF
. . TRBJ2-3 TRBV12-5 TGTGCTAGTGCCTCCGCGGGATTCAACACAGATACGCAGTATTTT CASASAGFNTDTQYF
. . TRBJ2-1 TRBV5-1 TGCGCCAGCAGCCTACAGGGCTATGAGCAGTTCTTC CASSLQGYEQFF
. . TRBJ2-3 TRBV16 TGTGCCAGCAGCCAGGAGGGGAGCACAGATACGCAGTATTTT CASSQEGSTDTQYF
. . TRBJ1-2 TRBV6-6 TGTGCCAGCAGTTTTGGCGGGAACTATGGCTACACCTTC CASSFGGNYGYTF
. . TRBJ2-3 TRBV6-5 TGTGCCAGCAGTTCGACTGGCTCCTCCCAGGTGGATACGCAGTATTTT CASSSTGSSQVDTQYF
. . TRBJ2-1 TRBV19 TGTGCCAGTACCAATACGGGACACTACAATGAGCAGTTCTTC CASTNTGHYNEQFF
. . TRBJ1-2 TRBV5-1 TGCGCCAGCAGCTTGGGAAATACAGGGATCAGTAACTATGGCTACACCTTC CASSLGNTGISNYGYTF
. . TRBJ2-1 TRBV7-8 TGTGCCACCCTAGCGCCCTACAATGAGCAGTTCTTC CATLAPYNEQFF
TRBD1 . TRBJ2-1 TRBV19 TGTGCCACCCGGTGGGGGACAGGGTACGATGAGCAGTTCTTC CATRWGTGYDEQFF
TRBD2 . TRBJ2-7 TRBV5-1 TGCGCCAGCAGCTTTGATAGCGGGGGGCATCAGCCTTACTACGAGCAGTACTTC CASSFDSGGHQPYYEQYF
. . TRBJ1-5 TRBV2 TGTGCCAGCAGAGAGGGGCAGCCTAATCAGCCCCAGCATTTT CASREGQPNQPQHF
TRBD1 few TRBJ1-5 TRBV19 TGTGCCAGTAGCTTCACCGACAGGGGCGGTCAGCCCCAGCATTTT CASSFTDRGGQPQHF
. . TRBJ2-7 TRBV9 TGTGCCAGCAGCGTAGGAGGCGGGACCTCTTACGAGCAGTACTTC CASSVGGGTSYEQYF
. once TRBJ1-6 TRBV18 TGTGCCAGCTCAACAACTACCGGGTCCCTATTCAATTCACCCCTCCACTTT CASSTTTGSLFNSPLHF